This record covers a single TCR beta chain. No antigen is known for it. The CDR3 runs to 17 residues. J was trimmed by 4 bases and V by 4 bases; bases with no gene match: 11. The germline V gene has CDR1 SGDLS and CDR2 YYNGEE. This sample was included in a study of shared clonotypes between healthy human individuals. Study summary: The donor group consisted of two women and a few men, aged 18 to 49. Per-donor plates numbered three CD4 naive, three CD4 memory, two CD8 naive and one CD8 memory.

Study-wide findings and caveats: Clonotypes not shared had lower generation probabilities than those common to all four donors. A handful of donors had approximately 4.6% of their naive CD4 clonotypes in common.

Libraries were prepared by immunoSEQ multiplex PCR; TCRdb keeps only in-frame clonotypes and omits some of them. This sample has over 950,000 clones, with 77% found just once. The rearrangement uses TRBV9 and TRBJ2-2; 9 positions match TRBD2. Input material: memory CD4+ T cells from PBMCs. Regarding subset: CD45RA-negative fraction. The source is a man younger than 35 in good health. Some clones in this sample may be carry-over from other donors' samples. CDR3 nucleotide sequence: TGTGCCAGCAGCTACTTAGCGGGAGCCTTTGTCACCGGGGAGCTGTTTTTT. Residues: CASSYLAGAFVTGELFF.